The sample holds many counts of the clone carrying this T cell receptor (beta chain). Its antigen remains unknown. This record comes from a study of breast tumors, draining lymph nodes, adjacent tissues. Study outcomes and limitations: Tumor TCR diversity was below lymph nodes but above nontumor tissue.

A single record per CDR3 protein comes from TCRdb applying MiXCR to the multiplex PCR reads. The sample comprises 170,000 or so distinct CDR3 sequences, 33% of which are singletons, and approximately 4.2% rests with the top ten. Samples came from axillary lymph nodes draining the breast cancer. Per germline, CDR1 MGHDK and CDR2 SYGVNS. The CDR3 contains 14 residues. V lost 2 bases and J 3 bases, leaving 8 bases between the germline ends. This chain joins TRBV25-1 and TRBJ2-1, with D tentatively TRBD2 (5 bases). The sequencing sample was made of axillary lymph node tissue. The origin of this receptor is a female donor with breast cancer. Some clones in this sample may be carry-over from other donors' samples. The CDR3 sequence: CASSEEGVYNEQFF. CDR3 DNA sequence: TGTGCCAGCAGTGAAGAGGGAGTCTACAATGAGCAGTTCTTC.